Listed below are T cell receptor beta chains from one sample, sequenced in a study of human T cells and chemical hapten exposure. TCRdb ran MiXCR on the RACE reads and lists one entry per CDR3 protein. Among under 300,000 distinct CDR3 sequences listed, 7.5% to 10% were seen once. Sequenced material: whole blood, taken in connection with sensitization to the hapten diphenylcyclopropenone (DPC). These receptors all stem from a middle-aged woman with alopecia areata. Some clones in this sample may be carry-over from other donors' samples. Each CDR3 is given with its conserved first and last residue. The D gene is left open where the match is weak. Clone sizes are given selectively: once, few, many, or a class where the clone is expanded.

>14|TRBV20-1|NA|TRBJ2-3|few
TGCAGTGCGGTAGACCAGGGTTCTATAGATACGCAGTATTTT
CSAVDQGSIDTQYF
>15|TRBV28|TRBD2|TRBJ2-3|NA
TGTGCCAGCAGTCAGCGGGAGCAAGGCACAGATACGCAGTATTTT
CASSQREQGTDTQYF
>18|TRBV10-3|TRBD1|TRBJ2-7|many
TGTGCCATCAGTACCCCGTCGGGACAGGGGAGAAGCTCCTACGAGCAGTACTTC
CAISTPSGQGRSSYEQYF
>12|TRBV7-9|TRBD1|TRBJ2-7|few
TGTGCCAGCAGCCAGCAACAGGGGCGAAGGTACTTC
CASSQQQGRRYF
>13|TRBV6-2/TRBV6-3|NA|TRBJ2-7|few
TGTGCCAGCAGTTACTCAGGGATCTACGAGCAGTACTTC
CASSYSGIYEQYF
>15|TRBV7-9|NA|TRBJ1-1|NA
TGTGCCAGCAGCTTAGGTCAGGGATACGACACTGAAGCTTTCTTT
CASSLGQGYDTEAFF
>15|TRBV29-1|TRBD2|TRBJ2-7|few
TGCAGCGTTGAGGTGCAGACTAGCGGGAGTTTTGAGCAGTACTTC
CSVEVQTSGSFEQYF
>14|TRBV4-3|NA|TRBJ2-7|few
TGCGCCAGCAGCCAGGGAATGGGGCTACGGGAGCAGTACTTC
CASSQGMGLREQYF
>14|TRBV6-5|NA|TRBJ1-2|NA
TGTGCCAGCAGTCCCCCGGGGGGTCTCTATGGCTACACCTTC
CASSPPGGLYGYTF
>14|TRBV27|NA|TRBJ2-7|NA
TGTGCCAGCAGGGAGGGGTTGGGCTCCTACGAGCAGTACTTC
CASREGLGSYEQYF
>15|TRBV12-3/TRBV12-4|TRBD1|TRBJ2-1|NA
TGTGCCAGCAGTGTCACAGGGGATTCCTACAATGAGCAGTTCTTC
CASSVTGDSYNEQFF
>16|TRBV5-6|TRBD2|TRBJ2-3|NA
TGTGCCAGCAGCTTGGCGGGCGGGAGTAACACAGATACGCAGTATTTT
CASSLAGGSNTDTQYF
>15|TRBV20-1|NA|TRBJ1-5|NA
TGCAGTGCTAGAGACGACCGGCGCTCAGGACAGCCCCAGCATTTT
CSARDDRRSGQPQHF
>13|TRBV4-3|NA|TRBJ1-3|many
TGCGCCAGCAGCCAAGATCTCCGAAACACCATATATTTT
CASSQDLRNTIYF
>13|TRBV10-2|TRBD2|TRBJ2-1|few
TGCGCCAGCAGGGGTAGCGGGATGAATGAGCAGTTCTTC
CASRGSGMNEQFF
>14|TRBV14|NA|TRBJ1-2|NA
TGTGCCAGCAGCCCGAGAGGGGGAGGCTATGGCTACACCTTC
CASSPRGGGYGYTF
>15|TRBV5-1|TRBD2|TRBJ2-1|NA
TGCGCCAGCAGCTTGGATGGGACTAGCATCGATGAGCAGTTCTTC
CASSLDGTSIDEQFF
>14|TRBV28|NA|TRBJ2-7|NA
TGTGCCAGCAGTTTAAGGCAGGAGACCTACGAGCAGTACTTC
CASSLRQETYEQYF
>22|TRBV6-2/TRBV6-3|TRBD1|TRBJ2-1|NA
TGTGCCAGCAGTTACTCGAGTCACCCGACAGGGATCCGTAGGGGTTCCTACAATGAGCAGTTCTTC
CASSYSSHPTGIRRGSYNEQFF
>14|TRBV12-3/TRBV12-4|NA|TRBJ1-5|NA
TGTGCCAGCAGCCGGGGGAGGGGCAATCAGCCCCAGCATTTT
CASSRGRGNQPQHF
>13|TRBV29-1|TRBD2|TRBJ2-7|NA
TGCAGCGTCTCCCTCGGGAGGGGGTACGAGCAGTACTTC
CSVSLGRGYEQYF
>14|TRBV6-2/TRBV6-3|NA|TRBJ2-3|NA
TGTGTCAGCAGTTACCCCGACTACACAGATACGCAGTATTTT
CVSSYPDYTDTQYF
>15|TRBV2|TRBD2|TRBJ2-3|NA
TGTGCCAGCAGGGGTGGCGGAGCGGGAGAGAATACGCAGTATTTT
CASRGGGAGENTQYF
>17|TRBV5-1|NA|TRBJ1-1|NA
TGCGCCAGCAGCCCCGCGGAAACCCGGGGTTTCGGCACTGAAGCTTTCTTT
CASSPAETRGFGTEAFF
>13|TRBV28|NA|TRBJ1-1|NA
TGTGCCAGCAGTCCCTTGGCCCTTCGAGAAGCTTTCTTT
CASSPLALREAFF
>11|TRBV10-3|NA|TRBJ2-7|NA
TGTGCCACAGGCCCAGCCTACGAGCAGTACTTC
CATGPAYEQYF
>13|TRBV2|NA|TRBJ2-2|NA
TGTGCCAGCAGGGGCGGGCCCACCGGGGAGCTGTTTTTT
CASRGGPTGELFF
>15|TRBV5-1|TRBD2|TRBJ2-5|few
TGCGCCAGCAGCACCGGGACTAGCGTACAAGAGACCCAGTACTTC
CASSTGTSVQETQYF
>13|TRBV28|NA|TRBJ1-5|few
TGTGCCAGCACCCCCGGCGGATATCAGCCCCAGCATTTT
CASTPGGYQPQHF
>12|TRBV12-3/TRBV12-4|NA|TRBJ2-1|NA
TGTGCCAGCAGTTTTTTTATCACAGAGCAGTTCTTC
CASSFFITEQFF
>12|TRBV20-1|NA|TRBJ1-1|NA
TGCAGTGCCATGAGGGTTCGCACTGAAGCTTTCTTT
CSAMRVRTEAFF
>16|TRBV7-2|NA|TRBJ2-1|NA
TGTGCCAGCAGCTTGCAAGGAGGTCGCTCCTACAATGAGCAGTTCTTC
CASSLQGGRSYNEQFF
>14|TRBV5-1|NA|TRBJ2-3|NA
TGCGCCAGCAGCTTGGCCCCCGGAGCGGATACGCAGTATTTT
CASSLAPGADTQYF
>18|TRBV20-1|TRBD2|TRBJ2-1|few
TGCAGTGCTAGGGATACTAGCGGGAGGTTCGGTAGCTACAATGAGCAGTTCTTC
CSARDTSGRFGSYNEQFF
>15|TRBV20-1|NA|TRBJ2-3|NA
TGCAGTGCTAGTGGTACTAGCCATAACACAGATACGCAGTATTTT
CSASGTSHNTDTQYF
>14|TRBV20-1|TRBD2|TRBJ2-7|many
TGCAGTGCTAGAAGCACTAGCGGCTCCTACGAGCAGTACTTC
CSARSTSGSYEQYF